This T cell receptor beta chain was profiled in a study of beta chain features in type 1 diabetes. General study results and limits: There were fewer insertions and more deletions at the VDJ junctions of type 1 diabetes patients. A moderate, significant TCRB CDR3 shortening appeared in type 1 diabetes across four CD4+ subsets.

The entirety of the isolated RNA underwent reverse transcription, so expressed TCRB transcripts were sequenced. Only in-frame clones appear in the TCRdb table, and some are missing; sequencing was by immunoSEQ multiplex PCR. The data show approximately 260,000 clones, around 20% seen once. Trimming pared 1 base from V and 1 base from J, leaving 10 bases between. Germline CDR1 and CDR2: SGHNT and YYREEE (reference sequence). The length of the CDR3 is 15 residues. This clone was seen a handful of times. What it recognizes is unknown. CD4+ cells of the naive, central memory, regulatory and stem cell-like memory types were sorted via CD45RO/CCR7/CD25/CD127/CD95/CD27.

V gene TRBV5-4 combines with J gene TRBJ2-3; D is possibly TRBD2 (5 bases). The TCR originated in a woman aged 40 to 55 with type 1 diabetes. Specimen: naive CD4+ T cells from blood. The CDR3 DNA sequence: TGTGCCAGCAGCTTGCGAGGGCGTGGCACAGATACGCAGTATTTT. Its protein product is CASSLRGRGTDTQYF. The complete variable domain, with remaining parts taken from reference TRBV5-4 and TRBJ2-3, reads ETGVTQSPTHLIKTRGQQVTLRCSSQSGHNTVSWYQQALGQGPQFIFQYYREEENGRGNFPPRFSGLQFPNYSSELNVNALELDDSALYLCASSLRGRGTDTQYFGPGTRLTVL.